These 8 T cell receptor beta chains came from one sample sequenced in a study of T cells in localized non-small cell lung cancer. Repertoires were generated with immunoSEQ multiplex PCR, while TCRdb's copy carries only in-frame clones and drops some. The sample holds roughly 34,000 clones, 78% seen once. Material: peripheral blood, obtained before any cancer treatment. Source of these receptors: a male donor older than 55 with stage II squamous cell lung carcinoma.

V usage is TRBV19 and J usage is TRBJ2-7, with TRBD2 as a possible D gene (5 bases). The CDR3 runs to 13 residues. Trimming took off 4 bases at V and 3 bases at J, with 10 bases between the two ends. Germline V gene data show CDR1 as LNHDA and CDR2 as SQIVND (reference sequence). CDR3 region: CASSKIGVYEQYF. In DNA, the CDR3 is TGTGCCAGTAGTAAGATCGGGGTCTACGAGCAGTACTTC.

The chain carries TRBV5-4 and TRBJ2-5, with D uncertain. V dropped 2 bases and J dropped 4 bases, with 15 bases sitting between them. The CDR3 spans 15 residues. Germline V CDR1 and CDR2: SGHNT, YYREEE (reference sequence). The CDR3 DNA reads as TGTGCCAGCAGCTTCGGGCGTAACATTCGAGAGACCCAGTACTTC. This encodes CASSFGRNIRETQYF. Filled out from reference TRBV5-4 and TRBJ2-5, the complete variable domain reads ETGVTQSPTHLIKTRGQQVTLRCSSQSGHNTVSWYQQALGQGPQFIFQYYREEENGRGNFPPRFSGLQFPNYSSELNVNALELDDSALYLCASSFGRNIRETQYFGPGTRLLVL.

The rearrangement joins TRBV11-2 to TRBJ2-4; perhaps TRBD2 as D (5 bases). This CDR3 contains 18 residues. Germline V gives CDR1 SGHAT, CDR2 FQNNGV. The V end was cut by 1 base, the J end by 0 bases, with 16 bases between. This CDR3 is CASSLGWESEVAKNIQYF. The CDR3 DNA follows: TGTGCCAGCAGCTTAGGATGGGAGTCGGAGGTAGCCAAAAACATTCAGTACTTC.

The chain has TRBV29-1 and TRBJ2-2, with D unclear. V lost 4 bases and J lost 5, with 8 bases in between. The CDR3 spans 12 residues. Germline loops: CDR1 SQVTM, CDR2 ANQGSEA. CDR3 nucleotides: TGCAGCGTTGGATCGGAGACCGGGGAGCTGTTTTTT. This sequence encodes CSVGSETGELFF.

The chain couples TRBV29-1 to TRBJ2-7, with D perhaps TRBD1 or TRBD2 (7 bases each). V was shortened by 7 bases and J by 1 base, with 17 bases between the two germline ends. Germline V gives CDR1 SQVTM, CDR2 ANQGSEA. This CDR3 spans 14 amino acids. This chain's CDR3 is CSGTPGGGSYEQYF. CDR3 nucleotides: TGCAGCGGTACCCCAGGGGGGGGATCCTACGAGCAGTACTTC.

The chain combines TRBV4-3 with TRBJ2-1; D not certain. The germline V gene encodes CDR1 LGHNA and CDR2 YSLEER. The CDR3 has 11 amino acids. V lost 1 base, J lost 9 bases, and 4 bases lay in between. The CDR3 DNA reads as TGCGCCAGCAGCCAAGGGCTTGAGCAGTTCTTC. Its protein is CASSQGLEQFF.

This chain joins TRBV19 and TRBJ2-7; TRBD2 aligns across 10 bases. CDR1 and CDR2 from the germline V gene are LNHDA and SQIVND (reference sequence). The CDR3 consists of 14 residues. V shed 6 bases, J shed 3 bases, and the junction held 5 bases outside the gene matches. DNA for the CDR3: TGTGCCAGTAGACAGGCTAGCGGGAGCTACGAGCAGTACTTC. Amino acid sequence: CASRQASGSYEQYF.

This clone was seen just once. The V and J genes are TRBV18 and TRBJ2-5; 7 bases map to TRBD2. The DNA matches TRBJ2-7 better at its end, which makes the J call doubtful. This CDR3 is 16 amino acids long. CDR1 and CDR2 (germline): KGHSH, LQKENI. The chain's CDR3 is CASSPPQGGSSYEQYF. As DNA, the CDR3 is TGTGCCAGCTCACCCCCTCAGGGAGGGAGCTCCTACGAGCAGTACTTC.